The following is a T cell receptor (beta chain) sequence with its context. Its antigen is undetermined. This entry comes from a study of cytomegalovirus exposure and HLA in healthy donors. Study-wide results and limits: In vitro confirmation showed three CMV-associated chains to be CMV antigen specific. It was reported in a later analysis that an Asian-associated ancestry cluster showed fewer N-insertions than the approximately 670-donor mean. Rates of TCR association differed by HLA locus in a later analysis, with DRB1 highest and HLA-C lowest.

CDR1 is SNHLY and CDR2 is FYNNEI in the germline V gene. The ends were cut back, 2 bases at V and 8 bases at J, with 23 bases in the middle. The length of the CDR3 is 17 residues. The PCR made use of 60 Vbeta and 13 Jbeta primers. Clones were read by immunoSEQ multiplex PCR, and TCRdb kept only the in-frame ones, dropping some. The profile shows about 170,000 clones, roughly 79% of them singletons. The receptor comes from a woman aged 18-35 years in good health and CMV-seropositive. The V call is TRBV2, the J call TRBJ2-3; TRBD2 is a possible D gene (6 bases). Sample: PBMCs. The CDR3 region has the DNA TGTGCCAGCAGTGAAAAGGGGCTTTGGTGGGGACTGGTTACGCAGTATTTT. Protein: CASSEKGLWWGLVTQYF.